This TCR beta chain was retrieved from a study of blood T cell repertoires in COVID-19. For the study at large: T cells, B-cell-depleted T cells, or PBMCs supplied cDNA or gDNA.

The germline V gene has CDR1 KGHSH and CDR2 LQKENI. Between the trimmed V and J ends, which lost 3 bases and 5 bases, there was a span of 17 bases. The CDR3 is made up of 16 amino acids. Data came from immunoSEQ multiplex PCR; TCRdb stores just in-frame clones and leaves some out. The data contain around 300,000 clones, approximately 91% of them singletons. Before being deemed recovered, Cohort 3 donors had two negative PCRs, clearance, or symptom resolution. This clone was recorded once. Sequenced: PBMCs or T cells enriched from blood (not recorded which). The sequence was collected from a woman aged 40 to 49 who had recovered from COVID-19. The chain has TRBV18 and TRBJ1-5; D unresolved. This CDR3 is CASSPGEGGPDQPQHF. The DNA of the CDR3 is TGTGCCAGCTCACCTGGGGAGGGTGGTCCGGATCAGCCCCAGCATTTT.